The clone carrying this T cell receptor (beta chain) has at least ten counts. TCRdb re-analyzed the PCR reads through MiXCR. The repertoire holds tens of thousands of clones, with 15% to 20% as singletons. This entry is derived from a study of metastatic and nonmetastatic thyroid tumors. Overall study: Repertoires were compared across blood and tumor or nodule tissue from malignant and benign thyroid patients.

Each patient went into thyroid surgery without having received any treatment. The source material was blood. This receptor was identified in a male donor with papillary thyroid cancer or a benign thyroid nodule (not recorded which). Some clones in this sample may be carry-over from other donors' samples.

The CDR3, as DNA: TGTGCCAGCAGCATGGGGACTAGCGATACGCAGTATTTT. Translating gives CASSMGTSDTQYF. The chain carries TRBV13 and TRBJ2-3; TRBD2 agrees at 9 bases. Losses at the gene ends were 5 bases for V and 6 bases for J; bases not matched to a gene: 3. There are 13 residues in the CDR3. Germline lookup yields CDR1 PRHDT and CDR2 FYEKMQ (reference sequence).